This is a list of T cell receptor beta chains from one sample in a study of patients and donors after allogeneic stem cell transplantation. TCRdb passed the RT-PCR reads through MiXCR, listing each CDR3 protein once. The profile covers about 160,000 distinct CDR3 sequences, with more than 20% appearing a single time and around 26% taken by the ten largest. Sequencing input: blood, either unsorted or a sorted T cell fraction (not recorded which). These receptors all come from a human donor who was either an allogeneic HSCT recipient or a stem cell or donor lymphocyte infusion donor (not recorded which). It is not recorded whose cells these are; they may come from a transplant donor. Each CDR3 is given with its conserved first and last residue. The D gene is left open where the match is weak. Clone size, where shown, is once, few, many, or a class for clones that have expanded.

D	J	V	size	DNA	CDR3
TRBD1	TRBJ1-3	TRBV27	few	TGTGCCAGCAGTCCCTCCGACAGGGAGTCTGGAAACACCATATATTTT	CASSPSDRESGNTIYF
NA	TRBJ2-7	TRBV18	NA	TGTGCCAGCTCACGGGACTGGGACTACGAGCAGTACTTC	CASSRDWDYEQYF
TRBD1	TRBJ1-2	TRBV5-1	NA	TGCGCCAGCAGCTTGGAGACAGGGGTTTTCTCTAACTATGGCTACACCTTC	CASSLETGVFSNYGYTF
NA	TRBJ2-7	TRBV6-5	NA	TGTGCCAGCAGTTACTCGAGCGAGATCTACGAGCAGTACTTC	CASSYSSEIYEQYF
NA	TRBJ2-5	TRBV3-1	NA	TGTGCCAGCAGCCAAGACCCAGGGACCCAAGAGACCCAGTACTTC	CASSQDPGTQETQYF
NA	TRBJ1-3	TRBV5-1	NA	TGCGCCAGCAGCTTGGCCGGAACCAGCTCTGGAAACACCATATATTTT	CASSLAGTSSGNTIYF
NA	TRBJ2-5	TRBV9	few	TGTGCCAGCAGCTCCCAGGGGGGGCAAGAGACCCAGTACTTC	CASSSQGGQETQYF
NA	TRBJ2-2	TRBV5-1	once	TGCGCCAGCAGCTTGGAAACCAGCCGGAGATCCGGGGAGCTGTTTTTT	CASSLETSRRSGELFF
NA	TRBJ2-2	TRBV12-3/TRBV12-4	once	TGTGCCAGCAGTCGACGACCCGGGGAGCTGTTTTTT	CASSRRPGELFF
TRBD1	TRBJ1-2	TRBV28	NA	TGTGCCAGCAGACTCGGACAGGGGTACTATGGCTACACCTTC	CASRLGQGYYGYTF
NA	TRBJ2-2	TRBV7-9	NA	TGTGCCAGCAGCTTACCGGAGTCGAACACCGGGGAGCTGTTTTTT	CASSLPESNTGELFF
NA	TRBJ2-3	TRBV4-2	NA	TGTGCCAGCAGCCAGAAGACGTCAGATACGCAGTATTTT	CASSQKTSDTQYF
NA	TRBJ1-5	TRBV20-1	NA	TGCAGTGCTAGTGAGCAGAATCAGCCCCAGCATTTT	CSASEQNQPQHF